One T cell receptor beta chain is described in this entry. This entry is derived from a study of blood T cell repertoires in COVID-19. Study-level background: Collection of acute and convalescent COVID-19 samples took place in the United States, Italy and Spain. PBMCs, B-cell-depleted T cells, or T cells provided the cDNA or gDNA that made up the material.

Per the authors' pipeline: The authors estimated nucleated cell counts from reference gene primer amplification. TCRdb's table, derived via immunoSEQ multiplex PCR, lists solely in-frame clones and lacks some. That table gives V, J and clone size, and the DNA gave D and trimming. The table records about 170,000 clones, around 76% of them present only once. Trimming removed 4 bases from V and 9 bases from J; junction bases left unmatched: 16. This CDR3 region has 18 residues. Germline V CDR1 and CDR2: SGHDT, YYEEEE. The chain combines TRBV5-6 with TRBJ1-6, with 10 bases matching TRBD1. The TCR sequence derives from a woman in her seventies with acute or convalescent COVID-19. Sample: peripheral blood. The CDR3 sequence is CASSPGTGDPLKSSPLHF. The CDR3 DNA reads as TGTGCCAGCAGCCCCGGGACAGGGGATCCTTTGAAATCTTCACCCCTCCACTTT.